A single sample is the source of the 7 T cell receptor beta chains below, sequenced in a study of shared clonotypes between healthy human individuals. TCRdb's table, derived via immunoSEQ multiplex PCR, lists solely in-frame clones and lacks some. The sample has millions of clones, more than 80% seen once. Sequencing used naive CD4+ T cells sorted from blood. As for subset: CD45RA+ positively selected. Source of these receptors: a man younger than 30 in good health.

The chain couples TRBV19 to TRBJ1-3, with D tentatively TRBD1 (5 bases). The germline CDR1 and CDR2 sequences are LNHDA and SQIVND (reference sequence). V dropped 7 bases and J dropped 4 bases, with 17 bases sitting between them. This CDR3 is built from 15 residues. The CDR3 nucleotides read TGTGCCAGTACCTCCCGACCCGGGGGAGGAAACACCATATATTTT. Translation gives CASTSRPGGGNTIYF.

The chain carries TRBV4-1 and TRBJ2-7; no clear D gene. Trimming left V 0 bases short and J 3 bases short, with 12 bases between. There are 15 residues in the CDR3. Looked up from germline, CDR1 is MGHRA and CDR2 is YSYEKL. CDR3 loop: CASSQDRWTGYEQYF. The CDR3, as DNA: TGCGCCAGCAGCCAAGATCGGTGGACCGGCTACGAGCAGTACTTC.

The chain employs TRBV27 and TRBJ2-7; unclear D gene. V lost 6 bases and J 9 bases, leaving 18 bases between the germline ends. Looked up from germline, CDR1 is MNHEY and CDR2 is SMNVEV (reference sequence). CDR3 size: 13 residues. CDR3 sequence: CASRAGNRFSQYF. Written as DNA, the CDR3 is TGTGCCAGCAGGGCAGGAAATAGGTTTTCGCAGTACTTC.

The chain recombines TRBV7-2 with TRBJ2-7; D may match TRBD1 or TRBD2 (5 bases each). Germline lookup yields CDR1 SGHTA and CDR2 FQGNSA. Deletions cut 0 bases from V and 4 bases from J, with 13 bases between. The length of the CDR3 is 15 residues. CDR3 sequence: CASSLALVGGYEQYF. The CDR3 DNA reads TGTGCCAGCAGCTTAGCACTAGTTGGGGGATACGAGCAGTACTTC.

The CDR3 DNA reads TGTGCCAGCAGTGATAGAAGCGGGGGTTCCTACGAGCAGTACTTC. Translating gives CASSDRSGGSYEQYF. The V and J genes are TRBV6-4 and TRBJ2-7, with 8 bases lining up with TRBD2. The junction had 5 bases not matched to a gene; V was cut back by 3 bases and J by 1 base. The germline V gene encodes CDR1 MRHNA and CDR2 SNTAGT. The CDR3 is 15 residues long.

CDR3 nucleotides: TGTGCCAGCAGCTTGAACCGGGACATTAATGAAAAACTGTTTTTT. As protein: CASSLNRDINEKLFF. The chain has TRBV5-5 and TRBJ1-4, with D perhaps matching TRBD1 (6 bases). V was pared by 1 base and J by 4 bases, with 11 bases between. The CDR3 covers 15 residues. Germline-derived CDR1 and CDR2 are SGHKS and YYEKEE (reference sequence). The complete variable domain, with remaining parts taken from reference TRBV5-5 and TRBJ1-4, reads DAGVTQSPTHLIKTRGQQVTLRCSPISGHKSVSWYQQVLGQGPQFIFQYYEKEERGRGNFPDRFSARQFPNYSSELNVNALLLGDSALYLCASSLNRDINEKLFFGSGTQLSVL.

The rearrangement uses TRBV30 and TRBJ2-7; 9 nucleotides match TRBD2. J gave up 9 bases and V 2 bases, and 14 bases lay outside the gene matches. Germline values: CDR1 GTSNPN, CDR2 SVGIG (reference sequence). The CDR3 runs to 15 residues. CDR3 protein: CAWSPFSGGLKGQYF. As DNA, the CDR3 is TGTGCCTGGAGTCCTTTTAGCGGGGGCCTAAAGGGGCAGTACTTC.